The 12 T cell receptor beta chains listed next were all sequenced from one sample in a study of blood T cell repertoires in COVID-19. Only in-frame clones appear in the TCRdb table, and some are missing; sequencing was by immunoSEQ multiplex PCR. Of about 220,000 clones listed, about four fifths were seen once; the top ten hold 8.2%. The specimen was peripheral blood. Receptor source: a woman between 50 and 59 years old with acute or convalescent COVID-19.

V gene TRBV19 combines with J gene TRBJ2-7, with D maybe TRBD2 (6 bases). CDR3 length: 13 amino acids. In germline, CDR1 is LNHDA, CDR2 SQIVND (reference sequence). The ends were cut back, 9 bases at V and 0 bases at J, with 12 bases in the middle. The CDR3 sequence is CASGGDNSYEQYF. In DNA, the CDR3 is TGTGCCAGCGGAGGGGATAACTCCTACGAGCAGTACTTC.

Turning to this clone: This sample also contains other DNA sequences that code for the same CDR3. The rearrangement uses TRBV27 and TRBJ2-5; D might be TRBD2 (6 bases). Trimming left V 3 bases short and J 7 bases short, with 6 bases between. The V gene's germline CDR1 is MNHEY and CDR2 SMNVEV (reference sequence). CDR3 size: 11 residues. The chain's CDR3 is CASSLGGTQYF. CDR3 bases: TGTGCCAGCAGTTTGGGAGGGACCCAGTACTTC.

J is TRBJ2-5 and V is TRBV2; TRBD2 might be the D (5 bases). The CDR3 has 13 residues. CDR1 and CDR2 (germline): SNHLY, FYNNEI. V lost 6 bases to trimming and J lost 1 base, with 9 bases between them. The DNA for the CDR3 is TGTGCCAGCAGCGGGATTGCCCAAGAGACCCAGTACTTC. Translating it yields CASSGIAQETQYF. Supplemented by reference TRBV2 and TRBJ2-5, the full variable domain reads EPEVTQTPSHQVTQMGQEVILRCVPISNHLYFYWYRQILGQKVEFLVSFYNNEISEKSEIFDDQFSVERPDGSNFTLKIRSTKLEDSAMYFCASSGIAQETQYFGPGTRLLVL.

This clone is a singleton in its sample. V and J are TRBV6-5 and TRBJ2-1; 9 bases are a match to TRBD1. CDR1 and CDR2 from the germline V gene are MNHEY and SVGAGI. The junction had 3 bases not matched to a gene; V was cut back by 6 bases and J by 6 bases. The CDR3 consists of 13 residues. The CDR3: CASRRTGANEQFF. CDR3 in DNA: TGTGCCAGCAGGAGGACAGGGGCCAATGAGCAGTTCTTC.

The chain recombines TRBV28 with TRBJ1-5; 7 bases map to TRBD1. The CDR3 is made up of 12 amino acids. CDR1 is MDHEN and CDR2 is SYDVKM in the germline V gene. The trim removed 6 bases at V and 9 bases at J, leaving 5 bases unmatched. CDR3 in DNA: TGTGCCAGCAGAGGACAGGCGAGGCCCCAGCATTTT. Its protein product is CASRGQARPQHF.

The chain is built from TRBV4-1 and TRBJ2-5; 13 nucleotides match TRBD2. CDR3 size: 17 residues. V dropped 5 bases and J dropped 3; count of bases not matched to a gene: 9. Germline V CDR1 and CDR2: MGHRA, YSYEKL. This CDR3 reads CASSRGLTSGREETQYF. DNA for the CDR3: TGCGCCAGCAGCAGGGGGCTAACTAGCGGGAGGGAAGAGACCCAGTACTTC.

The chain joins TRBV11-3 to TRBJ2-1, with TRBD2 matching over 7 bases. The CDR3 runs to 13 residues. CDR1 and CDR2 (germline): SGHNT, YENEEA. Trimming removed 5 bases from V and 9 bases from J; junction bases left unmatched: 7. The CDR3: CASSQLRESEQFF. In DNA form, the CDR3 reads TGTGCCAGCAGCCAGTTGCGGGAGTCTGAGCAGTTCTTC.

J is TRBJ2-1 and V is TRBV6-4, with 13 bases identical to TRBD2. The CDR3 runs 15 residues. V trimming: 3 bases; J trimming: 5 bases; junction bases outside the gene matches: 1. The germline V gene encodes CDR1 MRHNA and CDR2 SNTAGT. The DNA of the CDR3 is TGTGCCAGCAGTGAGGGGACTAGCGGGAACAATGAGCAGTTCTTC. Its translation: CASSEGTSGNNEQFF.

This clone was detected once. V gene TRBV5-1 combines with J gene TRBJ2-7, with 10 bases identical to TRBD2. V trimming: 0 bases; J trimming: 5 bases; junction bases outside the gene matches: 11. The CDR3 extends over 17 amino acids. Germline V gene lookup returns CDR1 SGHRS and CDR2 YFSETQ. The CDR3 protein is CASSLVASGSSYDEQYF. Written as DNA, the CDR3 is TGCGCCAGCAGCTTGGTGGCTAGCGGGAGTAGTTACGACGAGCAGTACTTC.

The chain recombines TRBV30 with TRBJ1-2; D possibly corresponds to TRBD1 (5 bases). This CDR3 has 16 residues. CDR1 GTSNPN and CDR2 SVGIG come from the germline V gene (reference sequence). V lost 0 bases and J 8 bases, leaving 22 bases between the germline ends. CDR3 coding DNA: TGTGCCTGGAGTGTAGTGTGGTCGGGGGGTCCCTCGGGCTACACCTTC. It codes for CAWSVVWSGGPSGYTF.

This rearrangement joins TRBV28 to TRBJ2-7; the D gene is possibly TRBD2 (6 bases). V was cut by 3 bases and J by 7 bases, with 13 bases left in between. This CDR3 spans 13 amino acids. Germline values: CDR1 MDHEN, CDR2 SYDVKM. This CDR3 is CASSLENAGEQYF. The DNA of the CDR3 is TGTGCCAGCAGTTTGGAAAACGCGGGGGAGCAGTACTTC. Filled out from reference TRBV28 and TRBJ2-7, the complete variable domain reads DVKVTQSSRYLVKRTGEKVFLECVQDMDHENMFWYRQDPGLGLRLIYFSYDVKMKEKGDIPEGYSVSREKKERFSLILESASTNQTSMYLCASSLENAGEQYFGPGTRLTVT.

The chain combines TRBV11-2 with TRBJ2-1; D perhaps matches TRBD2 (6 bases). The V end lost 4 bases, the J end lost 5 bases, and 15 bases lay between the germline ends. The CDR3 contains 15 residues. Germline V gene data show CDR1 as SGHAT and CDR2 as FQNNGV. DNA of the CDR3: TGTGCCAGCAGCTCCCTCCGGGAGACACACAATGAGCAGTTCTTC. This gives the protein CASSSLRETHNEQFF.